These 26 T cell receptor beta chains were all obtained from the same sample, sequenced in a study of early T cells in non-severe SARS-CoV-2 infection. TCRdb reanalysed the 5' RACE reads using MiXCR and keeps one entry per CDR3 protein. The repertoire holds 34,000 or so distinct CDR3 sequences, with roughly 9.2% as singletons. Specimen: whole blood. The receptors were gathered from an adult who was a healthcare worker with PCR-confirmed SARS-CoV-2 infection or an uninfected control (not recorded which).

This clonotype was seen a few times. This chain joins TRBV11-3 and TRBJ2-3; 8 positions match TRBD2. The CDR3 totals 14 residues. The junction had 5 bases not matched to a gene; V was cut back by 5 bases and J by 4 bases. Germline V lookup: CDR1 SGHNT, CDR2 YENEEA. The CDR3 region is CASSPGTRADTQYF. The CDR3 bases are TGTGCCAGCAGCCCTGGGACTAGGGCAGATACGCAGTATTTT.

This clonotype was detected many times. This chain links TRBV7-2 with TRBJ1-4; D unclear. Trimming took off 5 bases at V and 5 bases at J, with 12 bases between the two ends. The CDR3 contains 14 residues. CDR1 is SGHTA, CDR2 FQGNSA, per germline. In nucleotides, the CDR3 is TGTGCCAGCAGCCCCCGAGGGAGAAATGAAAAACTGTTTTTT. Protein: CASSPRGRNEKLFF. The full variable domain, completed using reference TRBV7-2 and TRBJ1-4, is GAGVSQSPSNKVTEKGKDVELRCDPISGHTALYWYRQSLGQGLEFLIYFQGNSAPDKSGLPSDRFSAERTGGSVSTLTIQRTQQEDSAVYLCASSPRGRNEKLFFGSGTQLSVL.

This clonotype was found a few times. This rearrangement joins TRBV9 to TRBJ1-1; no clear D. The germline gives CDR1 SGDLS, CDR2 YYNGEE. The V end lost 0 bases, the J end lost 4 bases, and 13 bases lay between the germline ends. The CDR3 has 15 amino acids. CDR3 residues: CASSVEPSKTTEAFF. CDR3 DNA: TGTGCCAGCAGCGTAGAGCCCTCAAAAACCACTGAAGCTTTCTTT. Using reference TRBV9 and TRBJ1-1 for the parts outside the CDR3, the full variable domain is DSGVTQTPKHLITATGQRVTLRCSPRSGDLSVYWYQQSLDQGLQFLIQYYNGEERAKGNILERFSAQQFPDLHSELNLSSLELGDSALYFCASSVEPSKTTEAFFGQGTRLTVV.

This chain links TRBV12-5 with TRBJ1-4; D gene uncertain. CDR3 size: 13 residues. Trimming stripped 2 bases from V and 8 bases from J, with 9 bases between. Germline V gene lookup returns CDR1 LGHNT and CDR2 FRNRAP. DNA of the CDR3: TGTGCTAGTGGTTTGACTGGCCTAGAAAAACTGTTTTTT. It codes for CASGLTGLEKLFF.

The V call is TRBV29-1, the J call TRBJ2-3, with no clear D. V lost 4 bases, J lost 0 bases, and 5 bases lay in between. CDR1 and CDR2 from the germline V gene are SQVTM and ANQGSEA. The length of the CDR3 is 12 residues. CDR3 in amino acids: CSVADSTDTQYF. The CDR3 nucleotides read TGCAGCGTTGCAGACAGCACAGATACGCAGTATTTT.

This clonotype occurred many times. The rearrangement uses TRBV19 and TRBJ1-4, with D possibly being TRBD1 (6 bases). V gave up 3 bases and J gave up 12 bases, with 14 bases separating them. The CDR3 is 13 residues long. The germline V gene has CDR1 LNHDA and CDR2 SQIVND (reference sequence). This chain's CDR3 is CASSIQTGGQLFF. CDR3 bases: TGTGCCAGTAGTATCCAGACAGGAGGTCAACTGTTTTTT.

The J gene is TRBJ2-7, the V gene TRBV5-1; 8 bases are shared with TRBD1. From germline, CDR1 is SGHRS and CDR2 YFSETQ. There are 13 residues in the CDR3. V shed 7 bases and J 5 bases; nucleotides not matched to a gene: 8. The CDR3 region has the DNA TGCGCCAGCTTGGGGCAGGGGGCCAACGAGCAGTACTTC. As protein: CASLGQGANEQYF.

By sample fraction, this clonotype is medium-sized. For the CDR3, the DNA is TGCAGTGCTAGAGACATCGCCCGAGGGGGGAACACTGAAGCTTTCTTT. Its translation: CSARDIARGGNTEAFF. The rearrangement uses TRBV20-1 and TRBJ1-1, with D possibly TRBD1 on 6 matching bases. With 0 bases removed from V and 1 base from J, the gap between germline ends came to 15 bases. CDR1 and CDR2 (germline): DFQATT, SNEGSKA (reference sequence). This CDR3 contains 16 residues.

This clonotype was counted many times. The rearrangement links TRBV29-1 to TRBJ2-5, with D perhaps matching TRBD2 (5 bases). CDR1 is SQVTM, CDR2 ANQGSEA, per germline. The V gene lost 2 bases and the J gene lost 4 bases, with 8 bases spanning the gap. The CDR3 is 12 amino acids. CDR3 nucleotides: TGCAGCGTTGAATTAGGAGGAGAGACCCAGTACTTC. As protein: CSVELGGETQYF. Combining the CDR3 with reference TRBV29-1 and TRBJ2-5 gives the whole variable domain SAVISQKPSRDICQRGTSLTIQCQVDSQVTMMFWYRQQPGQSLTLIATANQGSEATYESGFVIDKFPISRPNLTFSTLTVSNMSPEDSSIYLCSVELGGETQYFGPGTRLLVL.

Many counts were recorded for this clonotype. The rearrangement links TRBV28 to TRBJ1-5; 9 bases line up with TRBD1. V was pared by 5 bases and J by 10 bases, with 15 bases of the junction left unmatched. Germline V gene data show CDR1 as MDHEN and CDR2 as SYDVKM. This CDR3 is 16 amino acids long. CDR3 nucleotide sequence: TGTGCCAGCAGTACCGGGACAGGGAGCCTGCGGTTCCCCCAGCATTTT. Protein: CASSTGTGSLRFPQHF.

This clonotype was picked up a small number of times. The J gene is TRBJ2-3, the V gene TRBV5-4; TRBD2 agrees at 13 bases. The CDR3 runs 19 residues. V lost 4 bases and J lost 6; bases outside the gene matches: 17. Germline assignment: CDR1 SGHNT and CDR2 YYREEE (reference sequence). CDR3 loop: CASSPSPLLLAGGPDTQYF. CDR3 bases: TGTGCCAGCAGCCCGTCTCCCCTACTACTAGCGGGGGGGCCGGATACGCAGTATTTT.

Many counts were recorded for this clonotype. This chain links TRBV3-1 with TRBJ2-1, with TRBD2 matching over 7 bases. Looked up from germline, CDR1 is LGHDT and CDR2 is YNNKEL (reference sequence). The CDR3 is 16 residues long. The V and J ends lost 1 base and 8 bases, in that order; junction bases with no gene match: 11. Written as DNA, the CDR3 is TGTGCCAGCAGCCAAGGTGTCCGGGGGGAAAGGGATGAGCAGTTCTTC. Its translation: CASSQGVRGERDEQFF.

The table lists this clonotype with many counts. This chain uses TRBV6-1 with TRBJ1-3; TRBD1 agrees at 9 bases. After removal of 5 bases from V and 5 bases from J, the junction contained 7 bases not matched to a gene. The V gene's germline CDR1 is MNHNS and CDR2 SASEGT. The CDR3 extends over 15 amino acids. CDR3 in DNA: TGTGCCAGCAGTCCCCGGGACAGGGACAGAAACACCATATATTTT. As protein: CASSPRDRDRNTIYF.

This clonotype occurred many times. The rearrangement links TRBV12-3 or TRBV12-4 to TRBJ1-1, with 7 bases fitting TRBD1. The V gene end was trimmed by 4 bases and the J gene end by 8 bases; junction bases not matched to a gene: 7. The CDR3 sequence is 13 residues long. Written as DNA, the CDR3 is TGTGCCAGCAGTTCGGACAGGCCAGGAGAAGCTTTCTTT. Amino acids: CASSSDRPGEAFF.

This clonotype showed up many times. V and J are TRBV4-1 and TRBJ2-2, with 7 bases matching TRBD1. This CDR3 is built from 17 residues. The J segment lost 0 bases and the V segment lost 0 bases, leaving 4 bases of the junction unmatched. Germline V gives CDR1 MGHRA, CDR2 YSYEKL. The CDR3 DNA follows: TGCGCCAGCAGCCAAGAAAAGGGGGCTCCGAACACCGGGGAGCTGTTTTTT. It codes for CASSQEKGAPNTGELFF.

This clonotype was recorded a few times. The chain carries TRBV19 and TRBJ1-5, with TRBD1 as a possible D gene (5 bases). Germline V gene sequence: CDR1 LNHDA, CDR2 SQIVND (reference sequence). The V and J ends lost 5 bases and 4 bases respectively, with 9 bases between them. This CDR3 contains 13 residues. The CDR3: CASSESGNQPQHF. For the CDR3, the DNA is TGTGCCAGTAGTGAGTCAGGGAATCAGCCCCAGCATTTT.

The chain recombines TRBV20-1 with TRBJ2-1; TRBD2 is a possible D gene (5 bases). With 6 bases removed from V and 3 bases from J, the gap between germline ends came to 9 bases. The CDR3 is 12 amino acids. Looked up from germline, CDR1 is DFQATT and CDR2 is SNEGSKA (reference sequence). Here the CDR3 reads CSAQTNYNEQFF. CDR3 nucleotides: TGCAGTGCGCAGACTAACTACAATGAGCAGTTCTTC.

V gene TRBV3-1 combines with J gene TRBJ2-3; the match to TRBD2 covers 10 bases. After removal of 1 base from V and 1 base from J, the junction contained 5 bases not matched to a gene. The CDR3 is made up of 17 amino acids. Germline loops: CDR1 LGHDT, CDR2 YNNKEL (reference sequence). This CDR3 reads CASSQGLAGAGTDTQYF. The DNA for the CDR3 is TGTGCCAGCAGCCAAGGGCTAGCGGGGGCCGGCACAGATACGCAGTATTTT.

This clonotype was recorded many times. This chain links TRBV11-2 with TRBJ2-5; D gene uncertain. CDR1 and CDR2 from the germline V gene are SGHAT and FQNNGV. Trimming took 5 bases from V and 2 from J, leaving 15 bases between them. The CDR3 is 15 residues long. CDR3 bases: TGTGCCAGCAGCAGGACCGTGGGGATTCAAGAGACCCAGTACTTC. Protein sequence: CASSRTVGIQETQYF.

The V gene is TRBV19, the J gene TRBJ2-1, with TRBD2 identical over 12 bases. The V gene end was trimmed by 2 bases and the J gene end by 5 bases; junction bases not matched to a gene: 4. Germline V gene sequence: CDR1 LNHDA, CDR2 SQIVND (reference sequence). This CDR3 is 16 amino acids long. This chain's CDR3 is CASSILLAGGDNEQFF. CDR3 DNA sequence: TGTGCCAGTAGTATATTACTAGCGGGGGGCGACAATGAGCAGTTCTTC.

This clonotype was counted at least ten times. V is TRBV7-9 and J is TRBJ1-1; the D is unclear. The CDR3 is 14 amino acids. Germline CDR1 and CDR2: SEHNR and FQNEAQ (reference sequence). Trimming took off 6 bases at V and 0 bases at J, with 11 bases between the two ends. This CDR3 reads CASRRTLMNTEAFF. CDR3 sequence (DNA): TGTGCCAGCAGGCGGACGTTAATGAACACTGAAGCTTTCTTT.

This clonotype was seen repeatedly, ten times or more. V and J are TRBV19 and TRBJ1-5; possible D gene TRBD1, 6 bases. This CDR3 has 14 residues. V lost 7 bases and J 6 bases, leaving 16 bases between the germline ends. The V gene's germline CDR1 is LNHDA and CDR2 SQIVND (reference sequence). The CDR3 loop is CASNTQGGGQPQHF. The CDR3 nucleotides read TGTGCCAGTAACACACAGGGAGGAGGTCAGCCCCAGCATTTT.

This clonotype is labeled as medium-sized (0.01 to 0.1%). The CDR3 nucleotides read TGTGCCAGCAGCACAACCGGGACAAAAGGAGAGACCCAGTACTTC. As protein: CASSTTGTKGETQYF. This chain connects TRBV9 to TRBJ2-5; D might be TRBD1 (6 bases). The germline V gene has CDR1 SGDLS and CDR2 YYNGEE. V dropped 4 bases and J dropped 4 bases, with 17 bases sitting between them. The CDR3 sequence is 15 residues long.

This clonotype has a handful of counts. The V gene is TRBV5-6, the J gene TRBJ2-5, with a weak D call TRBD1 (5 bases). The CDR3 runs to 14 residues. Trimming left V 5 bases short and J 2 bases short, with 13 bases between. Germline loops: CDR1 SGHDT, CDR2 YYEEEE. In DNA, the CDR3 is TGTGCCAGCAGGAAGACAGTTAAACAAGAGACCCAGTACTTC. It encodes CASRKTVKQETQYF.

The sample holds many counts of this clonotype. V gene TRBV29-1 combines with J gene TRBJ2-3, with TRBD2 identical over 10 bases. With 4 bases clipped from V and 1 base from J, the junction kept 8 bases outside the gene matches. CDR3 length: 16 residues. Germline loops: CDR1 SQVTM, CDR2 ANQGSEA. The DNA for the CDR3 is TGCAGCGTTGCCCCCCGGCTAGCGGGGGGCACAGATACGCAGTATTTT. It specifies CSVAPRLAGGTDTQYF.

In its sample, this clonotype was seen many times. This rearrangement joins TRBV9 to TRBJ2-2; no definite D call. The CDR3 loop spans 15 amino acids. Trimming left V 0 bases short and J 7 bases short, with 13 bases between. CDR1 and CDR2 (germline): SGDLS, YYNGEE. In nucleotides, the CDR3 is TGTGCCAGCAGCGTAGATCTAGGGTCTATCGGGGAGCTGTTTTTT. Protein sequence: CASSVDLGSIGELFF.